Below, 10 T cell receptor beta chains from the same sample are listed, as sequenced in a study of blood T cell repertoires in COVID-19 (dated by TCRdb to 2019 to 2021). Libraries were prepared through the immunoSEQ multiplex PCR assay. TCRdb's version of the immuneACCESS table is confined to in-frame rearrangements and falls short of the full clone set. An unresolved V gene accounts for under half of the shortfall where checked; the remainder is of unknown origin. The sample records about 430,000 clones, over 75% of which are singletons. The ten largest clones take up approximately 1.3% of the sample. Material for sequencing was PBMCs or T cells enriched from blood (not recorded which). These receptors were obtained from a young woman who had been exposed to COVID-19.

This sequence joins TRBV5-1 and TRBJ2-3; 8 bases agree with TRBD1. With V trimmed by 4 bases and J by 2 bases, 6 bases remained unmatched. CDR1 and CDR2 (germline): SGHRS, YFSETQ. This CDR3 region has 15 residues. The CDR3 nucleotides read TGCGCCAGCAGCAAGGACAGGGCCCCCACAGATACGCAGTATTTT. This gives the protein CASSKDRAPTDTQYF.

The chain employs TRBV7-2 and TRBJ1-5, with 7 bases aligning to TRBD1. The CDR3 loop spans 14 amino acids. Germline trimming cut 5 bases from V and 3 bases from J; bases unmatched to any gene: 4. Germline values: CDR1 SGHTA, CDR2 FQGNSA. The CDR3 loop is CASSAGTVNQPQHF. The DNA for the CDR3 is TGTGCCAGCAGCGCGGGGACAGTCAATCAGCCCCAGCATTTT.

This clone was detected only once. The chain has TRBV9 and TRBJ1-2, with D maybe TRBD1 (5 bases). Germline CDR1 reads SGDLS; CDR2 reads YYNGEE. The V end lost 0 bases, the J end lost 1 base, and 10 bases lay between the germline ends. The CDR3 sequence is 15 residues long. The chain's CDR3 is CASSVARGVNYGYTF. DNA for the CDR3: TGTGCCAGCAGCGTAGCGCGGGGGGTTAACTATGGCTACACCTTC.

The chain links TRBV6-5 to TRBJ2-3; a weak D match, TRBD2 (6 bases). CDR3 length: 16 residues. V was shortened by 0 bases and J by 1 base, with 11 bases between the two germline ends. CDR1 is MNHEY and CDR2 is SVGAGI in the germline V gene. The CDR3 bases are TGTGCCAGCAGTTACTCGATTTGGGGGGGCACAGATACGCAGTATTTT. Residues: CASSYSIWGGTDTQYF.

The chain couples TRBV5-1 to TRBJ2-3, with 7 bases that match TRBD2. Germline CDR1 is SGHRS and CDR2 is YFSETQ. V lost 2 bases and J lost 4; bases outside the gene matches: 7. This CDR3 contains 15 residues. The CDR3 loop reads CASSFQEGRADTQYF. The CDR3 DNA reads as TGCGCCAGCAGCTTTCAGGAGGGGAGGGCAGATACGCAGTATTTT. Together with reference TRBV5-1 and TRBJ2-3, the CDR3 gives the full variable domain: KAGVTQTPRYLIKTRGQQVTLSCSPISGHRSVSWYQQTPGQGLQFLFEYFSETQRNKGNFPGRFSGRQFSNSRSEMNVSTLELGDSALYLCASSFQEGRADTQYFGPGTRLTVL.

The gene calls are TRBV14 and TRBJ2-7; D not certain. The CDR3 runs 12 residues. Germline CDR1 reads SGHDN; CDR2 reads FVKESK. Deletions cut 5 bases from V and 0 bases from J, with 5 bases between. CDR3 loop: CASSTYSYEQYF. The CDR3 nucleotides read TGTGCCAGCAGCACCTACTCCTACGAGCAGTACTTC. The full variable domain, completed using reference TRBV14 and TRBJ2-7, is EAGVTQFPSHSVIEKGQTVTLRCDPISGHDNLYWYRRVMGKEIKFLLHFVKESKQDESGMPNNRFLAERTGGTYSTLKVQPAELEDSGVYFCASSTYSYEQYFGPGTRLTVT.

The CDR3 DNA sequence: TGTGCCAGCAGCCAAGGGCGCGGGATCTCGTCCGAGCAGTACTTC. Encoded protein: CASSQGRGISSEQYF. The chain uses TRBV3-1 (or the pseudogene TRBV3-2) and TRBJ2-7, with D maybe TRBD2 (6 bases). Germline V gene lookup returns CDR1 LGHDT and CDR2 YNNKEL (reference sequence). Trimming pared 1 base from V and 6 bases from J, leaving 16 bases between. This CDR3 has 15 residues.

This clone was seen many times. J is TRBJ2-7 and V is TRBV6-5; 7 nucleotides align to TRBD1. In germline, CDR1 is MNHEY, CDR2 SVGAGI. Germline trimming cut 2 bases from V and 9 bases from J; bases unmatched to any gene: 13. The CDR3 sequence is 15 residues long. CDR3: CASSYTTGFDSGQYF. The DNA of the CDR3 is TGTGCCAGCAGTTACACGACAGGGTTTGATTCTGGGCAGTACTTC.

The V gene is TRBV6-4, the J gene TRBJ2-7; perhaps TRBD2 as D (6 bases). V was clipped by 2 bases and J by 5 bases, with 19 bases between them. CDR1 and CDR2 from the germline V gene are MRHNA and SNTAGT. This CDR3 comprises 16 residues. CDR3 residues: CASSDPLRGFSHEQYF. The DNA for the CDR3 is TGTGCCAGCAGTGACCCGTTGCGGGGCTTCAGCCACGAGCAGTACTTC.

V gene TRBV6-2 or TRBV6-3 combines with J gene TRBJ2-3; no reliable D call. From germline, CDR1 is MNHEY and CDR2 SVGEGT. Trimming pared 2 bases from V and 4 bases from J, leaving 7 bases between. This CDR3 spans 13 amino acids. This CDR3 is CASSYLTPDTQYF. For the CDR3, the DNA is TGTGCCAGCAGTTACCTAACCCCAGATACGCAGTATTTT.